Listed below are T cell receptor beta chains from one sample, sequenced in a study of CD8 T cells in Susac syndrome. TCRdb ran MiXCR on the immunoSEQ multiplex PCR reads and lists one entry per CDR3 protein. This sample carries 75,000 to 100,000 distinct CDR3 sequences, 90% to 95% of them seen once, and the ten largest clones take roughly 0.27%. The sequenced material came from CD8+ T cells from PBMCs. The receptors come from a human donor in good health. Each CDR3 is given with its conserved first and last residue. Fields, in order: J gene, D gene, V gene, clone size, CDR3 DNA, CDR3 protein. A D gene is named only where the DNA matches it firmly. The size field is filled for only some rows; it gives once, few, many or a size class.

j_call: TRBJ2-3
d_call: -
v_call: TRBV7-9
clone_size: -
cdr3_nt: TGTGCCAGCAGACAGCCAGAGGGAGGAACGCAGTATTTT
cdr3_aa: CASRQPEGGTQYF

j_call: TRBJ1-4
d_call: -
v_call: TRBV5-1
clone_size: once
cdr3_nt: TGCGCCAGCAGGGGTGCAGAGACAACTAATGAAAAACTGTTTTTT
cdr3_aa: CASRGAETTNEKLFF

j_call: TRBJ2-1
d_call: TRBD1
v_call: TRBV4-2
clone_size: -
cdr3_nt: TGTGCCAGCAGCCAAGATCGGACAGGGACAGACAATGAGCAGTTCTTC
cdr3_aa: CASSQDRTGTDNEQFF

j_call: TRBJ1-5
d_call: TRBD1
v_call: TRBV30
clone_size: -
cdr3_nt: TGTGCCTGGAGTACAGGGGATCAGCCCCAGCATTTT
cdr3_aa: CAWSTGDQPQHF

j_call: TRBJ2-1
d_call: TRBD2
v_call: TRBV12-3/TRBV12-4
clone_size: -
cdr3_nt: TGTGCCAGCAGTCCTATAGCGGGGGGAAACAATGAGCAGTTCTTC
cdr3_aa: CASSPIAGGNNEQFF

j_call: TRBJ2-2
d_call: TRBD2
v_call: TRBV4-1
clone_size: -
cdr3_nt: TGCGCCAGCAGCCACCGGACTAGCGGGGCCACGAACACCGGGGAGCTGTTTTTT
cdr3_aa: CASSHRTSGATNTGELFF

j_call: TRBJ2-3
d_call: -
v_call: TRBV9
clone_size: -
cdr3_nt: TGTGCCAGCAGCTCTGGGGGCCCTAGCACAGATACGCAGTATTTT
cdr3_aa: CASSSGGPSTDTQYF

j_call: TRBJ2-3
d_call: -
v_call: TRBV6-1
clone_size: -
cdr3_nt: TGTGCCAGCAGACATGTCCTTGATGCAGCTATCACAGATACGCAGTATTTT
cdr3_aa: CASRHVLDAAITDTQYF

j_call: TRBJ2-1
d_call: -
v_call: TRBV27
clone_size: -
cdr3_nt: TGTGCCAGCAGTTGGGGACATTCAGGGTACAATGAGCAGTTCTTC
cdr3_aa: CASSWGHSGYNEQFF

j_call: TRBJ2-2
d_call: -
v_call: TRBV27
clone_size: -
cdr3_nt: TGTGCCAGCAGTTTTTGGGCATACGCGAACACCGGGGAGCTGTTTTTT
cdr3_aa: CASSFWAYANTGELFF

j_call: TRBJ2-3
d_call: -
v_call: TRBV11-2
clone_size: -
cdr3_nt: TGTGCCAGCAGCATCGGGACTTCCTGGGGGACAGATACGCAGTATTTT
cdr3_aa: CASSIGTSWGTDTQYF

j_call: TRBJ2-1
d_call: TRBD1
v_call: TRBV9
clone_size: -
cdr3_nt: TGTGCCAGCAGCGTCCAGACAGGGTCCAATGAGCAGTTCTTC
cdr3_aa: CASSVQTGSNEQFF

j_call: TRBJ2-1
d_call: -
v_call: TRBV20-1
clone_size: -
cdr3_nt: TGCAGTGCTAGGACCTTACTAGATCCCAACAATGAGCAGTTCTTC
cdr3_aa: CSARTLLDPNNEQFF

j_call: TRBJ2-2
d_call: -
v_call: TRBV30
clone_size: -
cdr3_nt: TGTGCCTGGAGTGTAAGCGACGCCGGGGAGCTGTTTTTT
cdr3_aa: CAWSVSDAGELFF

j_call: TRBJ1-2
d_call: -
v_call: TRBV29-1
clone_size: -
cdr3_nt: TGCAGCGGATATGACAGTTATGGGGGCTACACCTTC
cdr3_aa: CSGYDSYGGYTF

j_call: TRBJ2-7
d_call: -
v_call: TRBV7-9
clone_size: few
cdr3_nt: TGTGCCAGCAGTTCCACTCTCGGGGGACCCCGCTACTACGAGCAGTACTTC
cdr3_aa: CASSSTLGGPRYYEQYF

j_call: TRBJ1-1
d_call: -
v_call: TRBV27
clone_size: -
cdr3_nt: TGTGCCAGCAGTTTATCTGGGTTTTCTGAAGCTTTCTTT
cdr3_aa: CASSLSGFSEAFF

j_call: TRBJ2-1
d_call: -
v_call: TRBV27
clone_size: -
cdr3_nt: TGTGCCAGCAGTTTCAGCGAAGAGGGTAATGAGCAGTTCTTC
cdr3_aa: CASSFSEEGNEQFF

j_call: TRBJ2-7
d_call: -
v_call: TRBV20-1
clone_size: once
cdr3_nt: TGCAGTGTTTTTGGGGCCGCCGACGAGCAGTACTTC
cdr3_aa: CSVFGAADEQYF

j_call: TRBJ2-2
d_call: -
v_call: TRBV24-1
clone_size: -
cdr3_nt: TGTGCCACGGGAAGGGCTTCCGGGGAGCTGTTTTTT
cdr3_aa: CATGRASGELFF

j_call: TRBJ2-1
d_call: -
v_call: TRBV14
clone_size: once
cdr3_nt: TGTGCCAGCAGCCGTGGAAAGGGGGGCTACAATGAGCAGTTCTTC
cdr3_aa: CASSRGKGGYNEQFF

j_call: TRBJ2-2
d_call: -
v_call: TRBV3-1
clone_size: -
cdr3_nt: TGTGCCAGCAGCCAAGTCCACACCGGGGAGCTGTTTTTT
cdr3_aa: CASSQVHTGELFF

j_call: TRBJ2-7
d_call: -
v_call: TRBV25-1
clone_size: -
cdr3_nt: TGTGCCAGCAGTGATACTCCGGCGGGCTCCTACGAGCAGTACTTC
cdr3_aa: CASSDTPAGSYEQYF